The sequence of this T cell receptor (beta chain) was determined in a study of Ad26.COV2.S vaccination and SARS-CoV-2 variants. Whole-study context: Participants got Ad26.COV2.S intramuscularly, once or twice 56 days apart. The study, taken as a whole, reports: With respect to non-spike TCR breadth, vaccine and placebo recipients were similar. Researchers cautioned that TCR breadth and depth analyses may have underestimated total T cell responses.

Using immunoSEQ multiplex PCR, the repertoire was profiled, and TCRdb retains in-frame clones only, with some absent. In the table there are some 340,000 clones, around four fifths of which are singletons. The treatment was: around 19 received Ad26.COV2.S at low or high dose, single or two shots; a few received placebo; per-sample allocation not given. On day 63 after the first injection, vaccine and placebo recipients gave samples. Wuhan-strain SARS-CoV-2 spike was expressed by the Ad26 vector that made up the vaccine. A word on this clone: No antigen is known for it.

The source was peripheral blood, collected in a trial of Ad26.COV2.S vaccine versus placebo. The sequence was obtained from a person between 18 and 65 years old who received the Ad26.COV2.S COVID-19 vaccine or a placebo.

The CDR3 loop is CASSQALKKGNNQPQHF. CDR3 nucleotide sequence: TGCGCCAGCAGCCAAGCCTTAAAAAAAGGGAACAATCAGCCCCAGCATTTT. The chain uses TRBV4-1 and TRBJ1-5, with D unresolved. The CDR3 runs 17 residues. The V end lost 1 base, the J end lost 3 bases, and 16 bases lay between the germline ends. The germline CDR1 and CDR2 sequences are MGHRA and YSYEKL.